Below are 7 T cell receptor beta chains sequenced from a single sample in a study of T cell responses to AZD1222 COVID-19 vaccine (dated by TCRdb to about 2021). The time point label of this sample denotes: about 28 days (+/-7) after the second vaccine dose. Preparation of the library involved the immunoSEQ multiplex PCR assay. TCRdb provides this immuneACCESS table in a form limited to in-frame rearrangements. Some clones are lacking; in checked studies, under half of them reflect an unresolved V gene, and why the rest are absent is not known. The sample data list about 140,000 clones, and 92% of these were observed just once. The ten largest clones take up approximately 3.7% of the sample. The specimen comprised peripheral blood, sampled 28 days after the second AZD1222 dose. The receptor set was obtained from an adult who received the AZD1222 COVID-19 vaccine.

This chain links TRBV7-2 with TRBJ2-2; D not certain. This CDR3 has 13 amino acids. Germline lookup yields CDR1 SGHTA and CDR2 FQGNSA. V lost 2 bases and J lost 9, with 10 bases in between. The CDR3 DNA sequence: TGTGCCAGCAGCTTACTCAACGTGAGGGAGCTGTTTTTT. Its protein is CASSLLNVRELFF.

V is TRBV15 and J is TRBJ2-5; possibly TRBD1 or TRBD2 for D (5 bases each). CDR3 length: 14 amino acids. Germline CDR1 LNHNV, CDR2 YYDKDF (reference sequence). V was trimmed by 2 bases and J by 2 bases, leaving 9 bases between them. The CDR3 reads CATSRSGQQETQYF. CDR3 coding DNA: TGTGCCACCAGCAGATCGGGGCAGCAAGAGACCCAGTACTTC. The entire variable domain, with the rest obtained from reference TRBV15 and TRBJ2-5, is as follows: DAMVIQNPRYQVTQFGKPVTLSCSQTLNHNVMYWYQQKSSQAPKLLFHYYDKDFNNEADTPDNFQSRRPNTSFCFLDIRSPGLGDTAMYLCATSRSGQQETQYFGPGTRLLVL.

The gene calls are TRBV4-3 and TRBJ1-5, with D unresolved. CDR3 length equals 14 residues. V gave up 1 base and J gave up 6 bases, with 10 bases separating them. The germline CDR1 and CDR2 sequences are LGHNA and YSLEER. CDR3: CASSQGVGFQPQHF. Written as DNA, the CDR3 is TGCGCCAGCAGCCAAGGGGTGGGTTTTCAGCCCCAGCATTTT.

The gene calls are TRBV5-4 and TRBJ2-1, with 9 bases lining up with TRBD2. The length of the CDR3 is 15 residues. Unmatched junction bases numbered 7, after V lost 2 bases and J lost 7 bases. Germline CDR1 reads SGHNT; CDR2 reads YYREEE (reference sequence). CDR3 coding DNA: TGTGCCAGCAGCTTCGGCGGGGGGGCTAAAAATGAGCAGTTCTTC. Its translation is CASSFGGGAKNEQFF. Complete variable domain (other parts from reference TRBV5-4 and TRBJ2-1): ETGVTQSPTHLIKTRGQQVTLRCSSQSGHNTVSWYQQALGQGPQFIFQYYREEENGRGNFPPRFSGLQFPNYSSELNVNALELDDSALYLCASSFGGGAKNEQFFGPGTRLTVL.

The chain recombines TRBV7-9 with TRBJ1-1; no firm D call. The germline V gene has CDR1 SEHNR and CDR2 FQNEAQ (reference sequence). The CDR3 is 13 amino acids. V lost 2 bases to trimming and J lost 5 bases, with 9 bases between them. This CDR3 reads CASSLPPGTEAFF. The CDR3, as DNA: TGTGCCAGCAGCTTACCCCCCGGGACTGAAGCTTTCTTT. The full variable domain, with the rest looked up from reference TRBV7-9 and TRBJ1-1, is DTGVSQNPRHKITKRGQNVTFRCDPISEHNRLYWYRQTLGQGPEFLTYFQNEAQLEKSRLLSDRFSAERPKGSFSTLEIQRTEQGDSAMYLCASSLPPGTEAFFGQGTRLTVV.

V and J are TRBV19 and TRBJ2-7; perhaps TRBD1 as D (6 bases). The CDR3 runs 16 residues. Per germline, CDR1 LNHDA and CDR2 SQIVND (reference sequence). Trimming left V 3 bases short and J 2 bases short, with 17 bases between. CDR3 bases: TGTGCCAGTAGTATTGGCTTGAACAGGGCACCCTACGAGCAGTACTTC. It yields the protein CASSIGLNRAPYEQYF.

This chain's CDR3 is CASSAGQGVEKLFF. The DNA of the CDR3 is TGTGCCAGCAGCGCGGGACAGGGGGTTGAAAAACTGTTTTTT. The genes are TRBV5-4 and TRBJ1-4; 11 nucleotides match TRBD1. The CDR3 is made up of 14 amino acids. Unmatched junction bases numbered 3, after V lost 4 bases and J lost 7 bases. Germline V gene sequence: CDR1 SGHNT, CDR2 YYREEE (reference sequence).